A selection of T cell receptor beta chains follows, all from one sample in a study of human T cells and chemical hapten exposure. TCRdb independently ran MiXCR on the RACE reads; one entry per CDR3 protein. The sample lists 35,000 to 40,000 distinct CDR3 sequences; roughly an eighth were seen once. The specimen was whole blood, collected in connection with sensitization to the hapten diphenylcyclopropenone (DPC). The receptors were gathered from a woman in her forties with alopecia areata. Some clones in this sample may be carry-over from other donors' samples. The CDR3 runs from the conserved cysteine through the conserved F or W. D genes are given only for firm matches. Size is stated for part of the rows, as once, few or many counts, or as a class when the clone is expanded.

size,J,D,V,CDR3,DNA
few,TRBJ2-7,-,TRBV2,CASSVLIEQYF,TGTGCCAGCAGTGTACTTATCGAGCAGTACTTC
many,TRBJ2-5,TRBD2,TRBV7-2,CASSPGLAGQETQYF,TGTGCCAGCAGCCCTGGACTAGCGGGACAAGAGACCCAGTACTTC
many,TRBJ2-2,-,TRBV5-1,CASSFPNTGELFF,TGCGCCAGCAGCTTTCCAAACACCGGGGAGCTGTTTTTT
many,TRBJ2-3,TRBD2,TRBV6-2/TRBV6-3,CASSYPFISGVSGTDTQYF,TGTGCCAGCAGTTACCCCTTTATAAGCGGGGTCTCTGGCACAGATACGCAGTATTTT
many,TRBJ2-5,-,TRBV11-2,CASSPQGSQETQYF,TGTGCCAGCAGCCCACAGGGTTCTCAAGAGACCCAGTACTTC
many,TRBJ1-5,-,TRBV25-1,CASRSGAGSHNQPQHF,TGTGCCAGCAGATCCGGGGCAGGGAGTCACAATCAGCCCCAGCATTTT
few,TRBJ2-3,-,TRBV6-2/TRBV6-3,CASSPAGYGAYTDTQYF,TGTGCCAGCAGTCCTGCCGGCTATGGCGCCTACACAGATACGCAGTATTTT
-,TRBJ2-7,-,TRBV28,CASKLQGHEQYF,TGTGCCAGCAAGTTACAGGGCCACGAGCAGTACTTC
many,TRBJ2-7,-,TRBV2,CASSVGGTAEYEQYF,TGTGCCAGCAGTGTGGGAGGGACAGCGGAGTACGAGCAGTACTTC
few,TRBJ2-1,-,TRBV27,CASSPGAGSSYNEQFF,TGTGCCAGCAGTCCCGGAGCGGGCAGCTCCTACAATGAGCAGTTCTTC
few,TRBJ2-3,TRBD1,TRBV28,CASVQGVSTDTQYF,TGTGCCAGCGTCCAGGGGGTTAGCACAGATACGCAGTATTTT
few,TRBJ2-5,TRBD2,TRBV11-2,CASSLGLAGARTQYF,TGTGCCAGCAGCCTCGGACTAGCGGGGGCCCGGACCCAGTACTTC
few,TRBJ2-7,TRBD2,TRBV7-9,CASSLARDGGSSYEQYF,TGTGCCAGCAGCTTAGCCAGGGACGGGGGGAGCTCCTACGAGCAGTACTTC
-,TRBJ1-6,-,TRBV7-2,CASRADYNSPLHF,TGTGCCAGCAGGGCTGACTATAATTCACCCCTCCACTTT
many,TRBJ2-3,TRBD2,TRBV20-1,CSAPLAAVTSAKADTQYF,TGCAGTGCTCCCTTAGCCGCCGTGACTAGCGCCAAGGCAGATACGCAGTATTTT
few,TRBJ1-4,TRBD1,TRBV6-4,CASSEKTGTAINEKLFF,TGTGCCAGCAGTGAAAAAACGGGGACAGCTATCAATGAAAAACTGTTTTTT
few,TRBJ2-7,-,TRBV6-2/TRBV6-3,CASSYDYPSSYEQYF,TGTGCCAGCAGTTATGACTATCCGAGCTCCTACGAGCAGTACTTC
-,TRBJ2-1,TRBD2,TRBV28,CASERGANEQFF,TGTGCCAGCGAGCGGGGGGCAAATGAGCAGTTCTTC
few,TRBJ1-2,-,TRBV12-3/TRBV12-4,CASNQGAVGYTF,TGTGCCAGCAACCAAGGGGCGGTAGGCTACACCTTC
-,TRBJ1-2,-,TRBV28,CASSFDTNYGYTF,TGTGCCAGCAGTTTCGACACGAACTATGGCTACACCTTC
few,TRBJ2-2,-,TRBV2,CASGRIGELFF,TGTGCCAGCGGACGGATCGGGGAGCTGTTTTTT
many,TRBJ1-2,-,TRBV5-1,CASREQEISYGYTF,TGCGCCAGCAGAGAACAGGAGATCTCCTATGGCTACACCTTC
many,TRBJ2-2,-,TRBV19,CASSIDSGYTGELFF,TGTGCCAGTAGTATTGATTCAGGGTACACCGGGGAGCTGTTTTTT
-,TRBJ1-4,TRBD1,TRBV28,CASSRQGLSEKLFF,TGTGCCAGCAGCAGACAGGGGTTAAGTGAAAAACTGTTTTTT
-,TRBJ2-1,TRBD2,TRBV7-3,CASSLGLAGHNEQFF,TGTGCCAGCAGCTTAGGACTAGCGGGCCACAATGAGCAGTTCTTC
many,TRBJ1-1,TRBD1,TRBV4-2,CASSHDQGQGYTEAFF,TGTGCCAGCAGCCACGACCAGGGACAGGGCTACACTGAAGCTTTCTTT
many,TRBJ2-1,-,TRBV11-2,CASSLLVTHEQFF,TGTGCCAGCAGCTTACTAGTCACCCATGAGCAGTTCTTC
-,TRBJ2-1,TRBD2,TRBV20-1,CSARDFSGGPEQFF,TGCAGTGCTAGGGATTTTAGCGGGGGGCCCGAGCAGTTCTTC
-,TRBJ1-2,-,TRBV28,CASSFAVLYGYTF,TGTGCCAGCAGTTTTGCGGTCCTCTATGGCTACACCTTC
few,TRBJ2-5,TRBD2,TRBV6-2/TRBV6-3,CASSYFGTSGRYQETQYF,TGTGCCAGCAGTTACTTTGGGACTAGCGGGAGGTACCAAGAGACCCAGTACTTC
few,TRBJ2-1,-,TRBV27,CASSASLRTVIYNEQFF,TGTGCCAGCAGTGCCAGCCTCCGGACAGTTATTTACAATGAGCAGTTCTTC
many,TRBJ1-5,-,TRBV27,CASRSQGAVGQPQHF,TGTGCCAGCAGGAGTCAAGGGGCGGTCGGTCAGCCCCAGCATTTT
once,TRBJ2-7,TRBD2,TRBV28,CASRPLTSGSAVQYF,TGTGCCAGCAGGCCCCTCACTAGCGGGAGCGCCGTGCAGTACTTC
-,TRBJ1-5,-,TRBV6-2/TRBV6-3,CASSPTTGNQPQHF,TGTGCCAGCAGTCCGACGACAGGCAATCAGCCCCAGCATTTT
many,TRBJ1-2,TRBD1,TRBV20-1,CSAPGQPTYGYTF,TGCAGTGCTCCGGGACAGCCTACATATGGCTACACCTTC
few,TRBJ2-7,-,TRBV5-1,CASSLSRNGPYEQYF,TGCGCCAGCAGCTTGTCAAGGAATGGGCCCTACGAGCAGTACTTC
many,TRBJ2-3,-,TRBV5-1,CASAQGTSTDTQYF,TGCGCCAGCGCTCAGGGGACTAGCACAGATACGCAGTATTTT
many,TRBJ2-7,TRBD1,TRBV7-9,CASSLQGASYEQYF,TGTGCCAGCAGCTTACAGGGGGCCTCCTACGAGCAGTACTTC
many,TRBJ1-1,-,TRBV5-4,CASSWEITGNTEAFF,TGTGCCAGCAGCTGGGAGATTACAGGGAACACTGAAGCTTTCTTT
few,TRBJ2-5,-,TRBV11-2,CASSLGAAQETQYF,TGTGCCAGCAGCTTAGGGGCGGCCCAAGAGACCCAGTACTTC
few,TRBJ2-1,-,TRBV7-2,CASSLGRNNEQFF,TGTGCCAGCAGCTTAGGGCGAAACAATGAGCAGTTCTTC
-,TRBJ2-6,-,TRBV28,CASSPRTGSSGANVLTF,TGTGCCAGCAGCCCGCGCACAGGGAGTTCTGGGGCCAACGTCCTGACTTTC
few,TRBJ2-3,TRBD2,TRBV11-2,CASSLEGGLAGDTQYF,TGTGCCAGCAGCTTAGAGGGGGGACTAGCAGGTGATACGCAGTATTTT
few,TRBJ2-5,-,TRBV24-1,CATSDLSGSQETQYF,TGTGCCACCAGTGATTTGTCCGGGAGCCAAGAGACCCAGTACTTC
many,TRBJ2-5,-,TRBV7-2,CASSLAASQETQYF,TGTGCCAGCAGCTTAGCCGCGTCCCAAGAGACCCAGTACTTC
many,TRBJ1-2,-,TRBV10-2,CASTAQVVGGDGYTF,TGCGCCAGCACGGCGCAGGTGGTGGGGGGCGATGGCTACACCTTC
few,TRBJ2-7,-,TRBV9,CASSGYVTSEQYF,TGTGCCAGCAGCGGATACGTGACTAGCGAGCAGTACTTC
-,TRBJ2-7,-,TRBV7-8,CASSLGGLGEQYF,TGTGCCAGCAGCTTAGGGGGTTTAGGTGAGCAGTACTTC